This T cell receptor (beta chain) was sequenced for a study of a mutant IDH1 vaccine in newly diagnosed glioma. Across the whole study: Vaccinations were initiated 4-6 weeks following radiotherapy alone, or were given together with temozolomide cycles. Treated individuals were around 60% male and approximately 38% female, averaging about 42 years of age.

The CDR3 contains 15 residues. The germline gives CDR1 MGHDK, CDR2 SYGVNS. Time point defined: week 47, end of study. Each vaccine dose was 300 ug of mutant IDH1 20-mer peptide, with topical imiquimod. Each donor presented with a new WHO grade 3 or 4 astrocytoma that tested IDH1-mutant and showed ATRX loss. About this clone: Antigen specificity is unknown.

Assay used: immunoSEQ multiplex PCR; TCRdb lists only in-frame clones, some missing. The profile shows tens of thousands of clones, around 83% of them singletons. This sample comprised PBMCs, obtained from a glioma patient whose treatment included an IDH1 peptide vaccine. This TCR came from a man aged 30 to 45 with glioma. The chain carries TRBV25-1 and TRBJ2-5, with D unresolved. The assigned J gene may be wrong: the sequence end matches TRBJ2-7 better. The CDR3 reads CASSDPSGRTYEQYF. In DNA form, the CDR3 reads TGTGCCAGCAGTGATCCCTCTGGCAGAACCTACGAGCAGTACTTC.